The 16 T cell receptor beta chains below were found in one sample sequenced in a study of CD8+ T cells in alopecia areata. Treatment described: oral pan-JAK inhibitor, 5-10 mg twice daily. It was cDNA, reverse transcribed from extracted RNA, that served as the sequencing template. The protocol was immunoSEQ multiplex PCR, while the TCRdb copy is restricted to in-frame clones and leaves out a portion. The sample gives about 120,000 clones, 53% of which show up once; 0.46% is in the top ten. The sequencing here drew on CD4+ T cells sorted from blood, taken at week 4, from a patient treated with tofacitinib. These TCRs come from a human donor with alopecia areata.

The chain combines TRBV30 with TRBJ1-2, with 8 nucleotides matching TRBD1. CDR3 size: 18 residues. The V gene end was trimmed by 4 bases and the J gene end by 2 bases; junction bases not matched to a gene: 18. Germline CDR1 and CDR2: GTSNPN and SVGIG (reference sequence). The CDR3: CAWTGGLGQGVQNYGYTF. The CDR3 region has the DNA TGTGCCTGGACCGGGGGACTCGGACAGGGCGTACAAAACTATGGCTACACCTTC.

This clone occurred a few times. The genes are TRBV30 and TRBJ1-6, with 10 bases identical to TRBD1. CDR3 length: 17 residues. J was trimmed by 0 bases and V by 4 bases; bases with no gene match: 6. Looked up from germline, CDR1 is GTSNPN and CDR2 is SVGIG (reference sequence). The CDR3 region has the DNA TGTGCCTGGAAGATCCGGGACAGGGGCTCCTATAATTCACCCCTCCACTTT. Amino acids: CAWKIRDRGSYNSPLHF. Together with reference TRBV30 and TRBJ1-6, the CDR3 gives the full variable domain: SQTIHQWPATLVQPVGSPLSLECTVEGTSNPNLYWYRQAAGRGLQLLFYSVGIGQISSEVPQNLSASRPQDRQFILSSKKLLLSDSGFYLCAWKIRDRGSYNSPLHFGNGTRLTVT.

This chain links TRBV6-1 with TRBJ1-2, with 8 bases identical to TRBD1. Germline loops: CDR1 MNHNS, CDR2 SASEGT. Unmatched junction bases numbered 6, after V lost 6 bases and J lost 6 bases. The length of the CDR3 is 13 residues. The DNA for the CDR3 is TGTGCCAGCAGCCTGGACAGGGTTGATGGCTACACCTTC. This codes for CASSLDRVDGYTF.

The chain employs TRBV29-1 and TRBJ1-4, with 7 positions matching TRBD1. This CDR3 region has 12 residues. V was clipped by 5 bases and J by 5 bases; unmatched bases: 2. In germline, CDR1 is SQVTM, CDR2 ANQGSEA. The CDR3 region has the DNA TGCAGCGTTACAGGGGAAAATGAAAAACTGTTTTTT. It yields the protein CSVTGENEKLFF. Variable domain in full (rest from reference TRBV29-1 and TRBJ1-4): SAVISQKPSRDICQRGTSLTIQCQVDSQVTMMFWYRQQPGQSLTLIATANQGSEATYESGFVIDKFPISRPNLTFSTLTVSNMSPEDSSIYLCSVTGENEKLFFGSGTQLSVL.

This clone occurred a few times. The V call is TRBV7-2, the J call TRBJ2-3, with 7 bases identical to TRBD2. The CDR3 extends over 15 amino acids. Germline V gives CDR1 SGHTA, CDR2 FQGNSA. The junction had 6 bases not matched to a gene; V was cut back by 1 base and J by 5 bases. CDR3 sequence (DNA): TGTGCCAGCAGCTTAGGGGGACTACCCCGAGATACGCAGTATTTT. Amino acids: CASSLGGLPRDTQYF.

The rearrangement uses TRBV30 and TRBJ2-7, with D possibly TRBD1 on 5 matching bases. Germline V gives CDR1 GTSNPN, CDR2 SVGIG (reference sequence). CDR3 length: 16 amino acids. Trimming shortened V by 0 bases and J by 1 base, and 16 bases separated the two germline ends. CDR3 nucleotides: TGTGCCTGGAGTGTATCTCCCGACAGTAATTCCTACGAGCAGTACTTC. Translated, it gives CAWSVSPDSNSYEQYF.

This clone occurred a few times. The rearrangement uses TRBV27 and TRBJ1-5; TRBD1 agrees at 7 bases. Trimming at V came to 7 bases and at J to 6 bases, leaving 12 bases not matched to a gene. Per the germline V gene, CDR1 is MNHEY and CDR2 is SMNVEV (reference sequence). This CDR3 comprises 15 residues. The CDR3 bases are TGTGCCAGCAAATCCGGGACAGCCATGGGTCAGCCCCAGCATTTT. Amino acids: CASKSGTAMGQPQHF.

The chain employs TRBV4-1 and TRBJ1-1, with D maybe TRBD1 (6 bases). The CDR3 is 15 residues long. CDR1 and CDR2 (germline): MGHRA, YSYEKL. V was pared by 5 bases and J by 5 bases, with 18 bases between. This chain's CDR3 is CASSSQGLFGTEAFF. The DNA for the CDR3 is TGCGCCAGCAGCTCTCAGGGGTTGTTTGGGACTGAAGCTTTCTTT.

As to this clone: One end of the junction varies from germline; a read error may be responsible. The chain carries TRBV29-1 and TRBJ1-3; 7 nucleotides agree with TRBD1. The CDR3 is made up of 14 amino acids. Germline V CDR1 and CDR2: SQVTM, ANQGSEA. CDR3 amino acids: CSVGQGPLGSTIYF. In nucleotides, the CDR3 is TGCAGCGTTGGACAGGGACCGTTAGGAAGCACCATATATTTT.

This chain connects TRBV5-1 to TRBJ1-2, with D possibly being TRBD1 (5 bases). This CDR3 region has 14 residues. Germline CDR1 and CDR2: SGHRS and YFSETQ. The V end was cut by 5 bases, the J end by 1 base, with 12 bases between. The CDR3 is CASRLPGRNYGYTF. The CDR3 DNA is TGCGCCAGCAGGTTACCGGGACGTAACTATGGCTACACCTTC.

V gene TRBV11-2 combines with J gene TRBJ2-7; D not resolved. Trimming cost V 0 bases and J 6 bases, with 12 bases left between them. Germline CDR1 is SGHAT and CDR2 is FQNNGV. CDR3 length: 14 amino acids. The CDR3 sequence: CASSLERPLSEQYF. The CDR3, as DNA: TGTGCCAGCAGCTTAGAGAGGCCGCTATCCGAGCAGTACTTC.

V usage is TRBV15 and J usage is TRBJ1-1, with 11 bases that match TRBD1. Germline CDR1 is LNHNV and CDR2 is YYDKDF (reference sequence). The CDR3 is 15 amino acids. V was clipped by 5 bases and J by 1 base; unmatched bases: 3. As DNA, the CDR3 is TGTGCCACCAGCGGAGGGACAGGGGGGAACACTGAAGCTTTCTTT. It is translated as CATSGGTGGNTEAFF.

The chain has TRBV5-1 and TRBJ1-2; D is uncertain. The CDR3 is 14 amino acids. CDR1 and CDR2 from the germline V gene are SGHRS and YFSETQ. The V and J ends lost 0 bases and 4 bases respectively, with 10 bases between them. CDR3 residues: CASSLGREGYGYTF. In nucleotides, the CDR3 is TGCGCCAGCAGCTTGGGTCGCGAAGGCTATGGCTACACCTTC.

This chain connects TRBV29-1 to TRBJ2-1; 13 nucleotides align to TRBD2. The CDR3 extends over 13 amino acids. V trimming: 7 bases; J trimming: 9 bases; junction bases outside the gene matches: 6. Germline V gives CDR1 SQVTM, CDR2 ANQGSEA. The CDR3 region has the DNA TGCAGCGCTCGACGGACTAGCGGGGGTGAGCAGTTCTTC. Translation: CSARRTSGGEQFF.

In this sample, this clone turned up a few times. The chain carries TRBV6-6 and TRBJ1-1, with D possibly matching TRBD1 (5 bases). CDR1 and CDR2 (germline): MNHNY, SVGAGI (reference sequence). The ends were cut back, 6 bases at V and 8 bases at J, with 13 bases in the middle. This CDR3 contains 12 residues. The CDR3 sequence is CASSDGAGEAFF. CDR3 DNA sequence: TGTGCCAGCAGCGACGGGGCAGGGGAAGCTTTCTTT.

This clone was detected only a few times. This sequence joins TRBV25-1 and TRBJ1-4; unclear D gene. V lost 6 bases, J lost 0 bases, and 5 bases lay in between. The CDR3 covers 13 residues. From germline, CDR1 is MGHDK and CDR2 SYGVNS. The CDR3 loop is CASRQPTNEKLFF. As DNA, the CDR3 is TGTGCCAGCAGACAGCCAACTAATGAAAAACTGTTTTTT.